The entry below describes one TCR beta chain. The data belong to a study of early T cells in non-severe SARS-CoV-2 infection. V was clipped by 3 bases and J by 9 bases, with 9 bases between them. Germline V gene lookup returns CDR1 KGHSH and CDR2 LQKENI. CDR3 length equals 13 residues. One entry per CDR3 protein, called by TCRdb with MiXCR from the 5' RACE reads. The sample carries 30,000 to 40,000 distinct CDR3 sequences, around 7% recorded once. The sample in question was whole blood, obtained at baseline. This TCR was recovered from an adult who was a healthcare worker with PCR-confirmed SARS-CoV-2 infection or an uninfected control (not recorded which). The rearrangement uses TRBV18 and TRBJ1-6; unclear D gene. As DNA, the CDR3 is TGTGCCAGCTCACCGGACTCAATTTCACCCCTCCACTTT. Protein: CASSPDSISPLHF.